Below are 30 T cell receptor beta chains sequenced from a single sample in a study of shared clonotypes between healthy human individuals (dated by TCRdb to about 2020). Library creation used the immunoSEQ multiplex PCR assay. Sourced from immuneACCESS, this table was stored by TCRdb with only in-frame sequences that have V and J called. A share of the clones is absent; for the studies checked, an unresolved V gene accounts for under half, and the remainder has no known explanation. Present in this sample are a few million clones, about nine tenths of which were seen just once. The biggest ten clones account for approximately 0.41% of the sample. The specimen sequenced was naive CD4+ T cells from PBMCs. According to the study, the label for this sample's cell subset or site signals: CD45RA+ positively selected. Source of these receptors: a man aged 18 to 30 in good health. Some clones in this sample may be carry-over from other donors' samples.

This rearrangement joins TRBV5-1 to TRBJ2-1; D unclear. Trimming left V 4 bases short and J 9 bases short, with 20 bases between. The CDR3 has 15 residues. From germline, CDR1 is SGHRS and CDR2 YFSETQ. Here the CDR3 reads CASSPEWPGSVEQFF. CDR3 bases: TGCGCCAGCAGCCCGGAGTGGCCAGGATCAGTTGAGCAGTTCTTC.

The chain links TRBV2 to TRBJ2-7; D might be TRBD2 (5 bases). The V and J ends lost 3 bases and 3 bases respectively, with 21 bases between them. The CDR3 contains 17 residues. From germline, CDR1 is SNHLY and CDR2 FYNNEI. CDR3 nucleotide sequence: TGTGCCAGCAGTGAGGTCTATTTCCGCCGGAGGCTCTACGAGCAGTACTTC. As protein: CASSEVYFRRRLYEQYF.

V usage is TRBV28 and J usage is TRBJ1-1; D is perhaps TRBD1 (5 bases). Trimming took 6 bases from V and 13 from J, leaving 18 bases between them. CDR1 is MDHEN, CDR2 SYDVKM, per germline. This CDR3 contains 12 residues. CDR3: CASRALWGRDFF. CDR3 bases: TGTGCCAGCAGGGCGTTATGGGGGAGGGATTTCTTT.

For this clone: Other DNA sequences within the sample encode an identical CDR3. The gene calls are TRBV5-1 and TRBJ2-7; possible D gene TRBD2, 7 bases. Trimming took off 0 bases at V and 7 bases at J, with 17 bases between the two ends. The CDR3 runs to 15 residues. Germline loops: CDR1 SGHRS, CDR2 YFSETQ. The CDR3 sequence: CASSLGFGGLYEQYF. The CDR3 DNA reads as TGCGCCAGCAGCTTGGGGTTCGGGGGGCTGTATGAGCAGTACTTC.

This clone was found a few times. This sequence joins TRBV5-1 and TRBJ2-1; D not certain. CDR3 size: 11 residues. Germline loops: CDR1 SGHRS, CDR2 YFSETQ. V lost 2 bases to trimming and J lost 9 bases, with 6 bases between them. CDR3: CASSFGLEQFF. The CDR3 DNA is TGCGCCAGCAGCTTCGGCCTTGAGCAGTTCTTC.

With respect to this clone: Other DNA sequences in the same sample also yield this CDR3. The chain recombines TRBV5-4 with TRBJ2-7; TRBD2 might be the D (5 bases). The CDR3 is 13 amino acids. V was pared by 2 bases and J by 3 bases, with 9 bases between. Germline values: CDR1 SGHNT, CDR2 YYREEE (reference sequence). The CDR3 bases are TGTGCCAGCAGCTTCGAGCGGAGCTACGAGCAGTACTTC. Its translation: CASSFERSYEQYF.

The chain joins TRBV7-9 to TRBJ1-3; possibly TRBD1 for D (5 bases). Germline CDR1 is SEHNR and CDR2 is FQNEAQ (reference sequence). Trimming removed 10 bases from V and 0 bases from J, with 10 bases in between. There are 13 residues in the CDR3. The CDR3 DNA sequence: TGTGCCACCAGGGCGGGCTCTGGAAACACCATATATTTT. Protein sequence: CATRAGSGNTIYF.

The chain carries TRBV5-1 and TRBJ2-3; D uncertain. Germline V gene sequence: CDR1 SGHRS, CDR2 YFSETQ. Trimming took 0 bases from V and 0 from J, leaving 8 bases between them. The length of the CDR3 is 15 residues. CDR3: CASSLGWPSTDTQYF. CDR3 DNA: TGCGCCAGCAGCTTGGGTTGGCCCAGCACAGATACGCAGTATTTT.

V is TRBV9 and J is TRBJ2-3, with TRBD2 identical over 8 bases. V shed 0 bases and J 4 bases; nucleotides not matched to a gene: 13. CDR1 is SGDLS and CDR2 is YYNGEE in the germline V gene. The CDR3 runs to 18 residues. CDR3 loop: CASSVGSWDPTSADTQYF. CDR3 DNA sequence: TGTGCCAGCAGCGTAGGATCCTGGGACCCGACTAGCGCAGATACGCAGTATTTT.

The sample holds one count of this clone. This chain uses TRBV7-8 with TRBJ1-4; 7 nucleotides line up with TRBD1. This CDR3 is 15 amino acids long. V shed 0 bases, J shed 5 bases, and the junction held 3 bases outside the gene matches. The germline CDR1 and CDR2 sequences are SGHVS and FQNEAQ. The chain's CDR3 is CASSLAGTENEKLFF. The CDR3 nucleotides are TGTGCCAGCAGCTTAGCCGGGACAGAAAATGAAAAACTGTTTTTT. Variable domain in full (rest from reference TRBV7-8 and TRBJ1-4): GAGVSQSPRYKVAKRGQDVALRCDPISGHVSLFWYQQALGQGPEFLTYFQNEAQLDKSGLPSDRFFAERPEGSVSTLKIQRTQQEDSAVYLCASSLAGTENEKLFFGSGTQLSVL.

The chain carries TRBV28 and TRBJ1-3; TRBD1 might be the D (5 bases). Deletions cut 7 bases from V and 4 bases from J, with 17 bases between. The germline gives CDR1 MDHEN, CDR2 SYDVKM. The CDR3 loop spans 15 amino acids. This CDR3 reads CASTESRAGGNTIYF. In DNA form, the CDR3 reads TGTGCCAGCACCGAGTCCAGGGCGGGGGGAAACACCATATATTTT.

The J gene is TRBJ2-5, the V gene TRBV7-2; possibly TRBD1 or TRBD2 for D (5 bases each). The CDR3 is made up of 15 amino acids. Germline-derived CDR1 and CDR2 are SGHTA and FQGNSA. V was shortened by 1 base and J by 2 bases, with 11 bases between the two germline ends. CDR3 protein: CASSLGGTRQETQYF. In DNA form, the CDR3 reads TGTGCCAGCAGCTTAGGAGGGACCAGACAAGAGACCCAGTACTTC.

The J gene is TRBJ2-3, the V gene TRBV4-2; D is uncertain. The germline V gene has CDR1 LGHNA and CDR2 YNFKEQ. The CDR3 contains 13 residues. V lost 2 bases to trimming and J lost 2 bases, with 5 bases between them. This CDR3 reads CASSQQVTDTQYF. The DNA for the CDR3 is TGTGCCAGCAGCCAACAAGTCACAGATACGCAGTATTTT.

J is TRBJ1-2 and V is TRBV6-1; the match to TRBD1 covers 8 bases. V lost 3 bases to trimming and J lost 8 bases; unmatched junction nucleotides: 11. The CDR3 is 15 amino acids. Per germline, CDR1 MNHNS and CDR2 SASEGT. The CDR3 here is CASSDLRTGSTGYTF. The CDR3 DNA sequence: TGTGCCAGCAGTGATCTACGGACAGGGTCGACAGGCTACACCTTC.

This chain uses TRBV5-1 with TRBJ2-3; D is perhaps TRBD2 (5 bases). The CDR3 totals 16 residues. V was clipped by 5 bases and J by 0 bases, with 16 bases between them. Germline V gives CDR1 SGHRS, CDR2 YFSETQ. CDR3 sequence (DNA): TGCGCCAGCAGGGGGAGAGTATACGGGAGCACAGATACGCAGTATTTT. Protein product: CASRGRVYGSTDTQYF.

The chain employs TRBV10-3 and TRBJ1-2; D gene ambiguous. The V gene lost 10 bases and the J gene lost 8 bases, with 11 bases spanning the gap. The germline V gene has CDR1 ENHRY and CDR2 SYGVKD. The CDR3 covers 10 residues. The CDR3 nucleotides read TGTGCCACCCAGGAGCGCGGCTACACCTTC. Residues: CATQERGYTF.

The V and J genes are TRBV10-3 and TRBJ2-1; TRBD2 matches at 15 bases. CDR1 is ENHRY and CDR2 is SYGVKD in the germline V gene. The CDR3 is 19 amino acids. V lost 9 bases to trimming and J lost 2 bases; unmatched junction nucleotides: 14. DNA of the CDR3: TGTGCCATTCTCCCCGACCGGACTAGCGGGAGGGTCGCCTACAATGAGCAGTTCTTC. Translated, it gives CAILPDRTSGRVAYNEQFF.

The V call is TRBV14, the J call TRBJ1-3; D ambiguous. Trimming pared 8 bases from V and 0 bases from J, leaving 14 bases between. The germline V gene has CDR1 SGHDN and CDR2 FVKESK. The CDR3 has 15 amino acids. The CDR3 bases are TGTGCCAGCTCTAGGACGGCTAGCTCTGGAAACACCATATATTTT. Translating gives CASSRTASSGNTIYF.

A word on this clone: The identical CDR3 is also encoded by other nucleotide sequences in the sample. The rearrangement links TRBV5-1 to TRBJ2-5, with D hard to call. The CDR3 has 13 amino acids. Germline V gene sequence: CDR1 SGHRS, CDR2 YFSETQ. V was shortened by 2 bases and J by 2 bases, with 7 bases between the two germline ends. CDR3 DNA sequence: TGCGCCAGCAGCTTAGGTGGGCAAGAGACCCAGTACTTC. This translates into CASSLGGQETQYF.

The chain has TRBV4-1 and TRBJ1-5; D uncertain. This CDR3 comprises 15 residues. Germline lookup yields CDR1 MGHRA and CDR2 YSYEKL. V was clipped by 0 bases and J by 6 bases, with 12 bases between them. CDR3 DNA sequence: TGCGCCAGCAGCCAAGAAGGGTTCGGCCTTCAGCCCCAGCATTTT. Protein: CASSQEGFGLQPQHF.

This sequence joins TRBV19 and TRBJ2-3; 9 positions agree with TRBD2. Losses at the gene ends were 5 bases for V and 0 bases for J; bases not matched to a gene: 6. This CDR3 spans 16 amino acids. CDR1 and CDR2 from the germline V gene are LNHDA and SQIVND (reference sequence). As DNA, the CDR3 is TGTGCCAGTAGTGGACTAGCGTTTTCTAGCACAGATACGCAGTATTTT. It translates to CASSGLAFSSTDTQYF.

This clone was observed once. V usage is TRBV27 and J usage is TRBJ2-2; no reliable D call. The germline V and J ends were trimmed by 2 bases and 4 bases, with 5 bases remaining between them. This CDR3 region has 13 residues. CDR1 and CDR2 (germline): MNHEY, SMNVEV (reference sequence). CDR3 DNA: TGTGCCAGCAGTTTAGGACCCACCGGGGAGCTGTTTTTT. Residues: CASSLGPTGELFF.

The J gene is TRBJ1-1, the V gene TRBV5-1; TRBD1 is a possible D gene (5 bases). Germline CDR1 and CDR2: SGHRS and YFSETQ. The V end was cut by 3 bases, the J end by 1 base, with 16 bases between. This CDR3 has 16 residues. Written as DNA, the CDR3 is TGCGCCAGCAGCTCCGCCGGGACTCGCGCGAACACTGAAGCTTTCTTT. It specifies CASSSAGTRANTEAFF.

This clone occurred once. The sample carries other DNA sequences with the same CDR3. The genes are TRBV28 and TRBJ1-2, with 11 positions matching TRBD1. CDR1 is MDHEN, CDR2 SYDVKM, per germline. The V gene end was trimmed by 5 bases and the J gene end by 6 bases; junction bases not matched to a gene: 5. The CDR3 loop spans 14 amino acids. The CDR3 region has the DNA TGTGCCAGCAGTCCCGGACAGGGGGCGGATGGCTACACCTTC. It is translated as CASSPGQGADGYTF.

This chain uses TRBV6-6 with TRBJ1-5; D is undetermined. V was shortened by 2 bases and J by 6 bases, with 11 bases between the two germline ends. From germline, CDR1 is MNHNY and CDR2 SVGAGI (reference sequence). The CDR3 runs to 14 residues. The CDR3 is CASSYRPKSQPQHF. In nucleotides, the CDR3 is TGTGCCAGCAGTTACAGGCCCAAGAGTCAGCCCCAGCATTTT.

This chain links TRBV28 with TRBJ2-1; D is unclear. V lost 5 bases, J lost 15 bases, and 17 bases lay in between. This CDR3 spans 12 amino acids. Germline CDR1 is MDHEN and CDR2 is SYDVKM. CDR3 protein: CASSPPSRVAFF. The CDR3 nucleotides read TGTGCCAGCAGTCCGCCCTCTCGGGTCGCGTTCTTC.

The rearrangement links TRBV5-6 to TRBJ2-7; possible D gene TRBD1, 5 bases. The CDR3 loop spans 15 amino acids. Germline assignment: CDR1 SGHDT and CDR2 YYEEEE. V dropped 3 bases and J dropped 4 bases, with 17 bases sitting between them. Written as DNA, the CDR3 is TGTGCCAGCAGCTGGGGCCAGCTTCCTTCTTACGAGCAGTACTTC. Translation: CASSWGQLPSYEQYF.

This chain uses TRBV6-1 with TRBJ1-4; 9 bases agree with TRBD1. V gave up 4 bases and J gave up 4 bases; unmatched junction bases: 4. The CDR3 totals 15 residues. Germline CDR1 MNHNS, CDR2 SASEGT. The CDR3 protein is CASSAVGQGNEKLFF. Here the CDR3 DNA reads TGTGCCAGCAGTGCAGTGGGACAGGGTAATGAAAAACTGTTTTTT.

V and J are TRBV7-2 and TRBJ2-5; D gene uncertain. Trimming removed 3 bases from V and 2 bases from J, with 10 bases in between. The length of the CDR3 is 14 residues. CDR1 is SGHTA, CDR2 FQGNSA, per germline. The CDR3 DNA is TGTGCCAGCAGCTTCCTCAAGCGACAAGAGACCCAGTACTTC. The encoded protein is CASSFLKRQETQYF.

CDR3 coding DNA: TGTGCCAGCAGCCCTAGTGCCAGTCAATTGTACGAGCAGTACTTC. Protein: CASSPSASQLYEQYF. This chain connects TRBV5-6 to TRBJ2-7; D unresolved. Trimming pared 4 bases from V and 4 bases from J, leaving 18 bases between. The CDR3 spans 15 residues. Germline V gene data show CDR1 as SGHDT and CDR2 as YYEEEE.